The clone carrying this T cell receptor beta chain occurred a few times. The sample is drawn from a study of blood T cells in healthy people across ages. Using a J-beta primer mix together with a sample-barcoded 5' primer, a second PCR was run for roughly 6 to 12 cycles. MiXCR was run by TCRdb on the 5' RACE reads, yielding one entry per CDR3 protein. The sample carries roughly 500,000 distinct CDR3 sequences, around 24% recorded once. Trimming cost V 0 bases and J 5 bases; bases outside gene matches: 7. CDR1 is DFQATT, CDR2 SNEGSKA, per germline (reference sequence). The CDR3 extends over 17 amino acids. The same data also contributed to another study, on T cells of mothers and their children.

This sequence was found in a boy younger than 18 in good health. The chain joins TRBV20-1 to TRBJ2-1, with 13 bases fitting TRBD2. Material for sequencing was blood. Written as DNA, the CDR3 is TGCAGTGCTAGAGATTCCGGGACTAGCGGGGACCACAATGAGCAGTTCTTC. It is translated as CSARDSGTSGDHNEQFF.